This T cell receptor beta chain was documented in a study of T cell responses to AZD1222 COVID-19 vaccine. Study as a whole: Investigators merged groups given second doses at roughly 4 or roughly 12 weeks. Study results and limitations: At study baseline, merely six AZD1222 recipients were seropositive.

Here immunoSEQ multiplex PCR was the method, and the copy in TCRdb shows in-frame clones only, minus some. The repertoire holds tens of thousands of clones, with almost 80% as singletons. The length of the CDR3 is 13 residues. In germline, CDR1 is SGHRS, CDR2 YFSETQ. Trimming shortened V by 0 bases and J by 5 bases, and 8 bases separated the two germline ends. Comment on this clone: Its matching antigen is unknown.

The clonotype originates from an adult in good health. The V call is TRBV5-1, the J call TRBJ1-2; a possible D gene is TRBD1 (6 bases). This specimen consisted of peripheral blood, obtained on day 0 of AZD1222 vaccination. As DNA, the CDR3 is TGCGCCAGCAGCTTGGGGGGGCGGTATGGCTACACCTTC. This sequence encodes CASSLGGRYGYTF.